Below, 28 T cell receptor beta chains from the same sample are listed, as sequenced in a study of post-analysis software for immune sequencing data. TCR beta libraries were prepared from cDNA with unique molecular identifiers. Using its own MiXCR run on the PCR reads, TCRdb lists one record per CDR3 protein. In the table there are around 700,000 distinct CDR3 sequences, 59% of which are singletons. Antigens of these TCRs are unknown. Study results and caveats: Five or six TRBV segments, including TRBV5-6, TRBV5-1 and TRBV20-1, were more frequent in patients than controls.

Source material: blood. These receptors were collected from a girl aged 2 to 9 with multiple sclerosis.

V is TRBV7-2 and J is TRBJ1-2, with 10 bases matching TRBD1. The V segment lost 5 bases and the J segment 5 bases; nucleotides outside the gene matches: 8. CDR3 size: 15 residues. Germline lookup yields CDR1 SGHTA and CDR2 FQGNSA. The CDR3 coding sequence is TGTGCCAGCAGCACCCAGGGACAGGGGTGGTATGGCTACACCTTC. Translating it yields CASSTQGQGWYGYTF. Together with reference TRBV7-2 and TRBJ1-2, the CDR3 gives the full variable domain: GAGVSQSPSNKVTEKGKDVELRCDPISGHTALYWYRQSLGQGLEFLIYFQGNSAPDKSGLPSDRFSAERTGGSVSTLTIQRTQQEDSAVYLCASSTQGQGWYGYTFGSGTRLTVV.

The chain couples TRBV6-1 to TRBJ1-1; D ambiguous. This CDR3 spans 13 amino acids. Germline V gives CDR1 MNHNS, CDR2 SASEGT. The ends were cut back, 0 bases at V and 4 bases at J, with 6 bases in the middle. CDR3 sequence: CASSEAGSTEAFF. The DNA for the CDR3 is TGTGCCAGCAGTGAAGCGGGAAGCACTGAAGCTTTCTTT.

The chain has TRBV10-3 and TRBJ2-1, with D possibly called TRBD1 or TRBD2 (5 bases each). The J call could be wrong; TRBJ2-7 is a better fit for the DNA end. Germline CDR1 and CDR2: ENHRY and SYGVKD. The CDR3 has 22 amino acids. The CDR3 DNA reads as TGTGCCATCAGTGAGTCGTCGTCCCGGGGCACAAGTAAGAGAAGCTCCTACAATGAGCAGTACTTC. Its protein product is CAISESSSRGTSKRSSYNEQYF.

The CDR3 loop reads CASRKGSGYEQYF. The DNA of the CDR3 is TGCGCCAGCAGGAAGGGCTCAGGTTACGAGCAGTACTTC. V gene TRBV5-1 combines with J gene TRBJ2-7; D is undetermined. The CDR3 covers 13 residues. V was trimmed by 5 bases and J by 4 bases, leaving 13 bases between them. Germline V gene lookup returns CDR1 SGHRS and CDR2 YFSETQ.

This clonotype was found a few times. The chain combines TRBV29-1 with TRBJ1-2, with D unclear. CDR1 and CDR2 (germline): SQVTM, ANQGSEA. Trimming took off 0 bases at V and 8 bases at J, with 13 bases between the two ends. CDR3 length: 13 residues. CDR3 residues: CSVEDNEGQGYTF. CDR3 in DNA: TGCAGCGTTGAAGATAACGAGGGCCAGGGCTACACCTTC.

CDR3 nucleotide sequence: TGTGCCAGCAGCCCAGGGGCGGGGGGGAGCACCGGGGAGCTGTTTTTT. Protein product: CASSPGAGGSTGELFF. The chain is built from TRBV6-5 and TRBJ2-2; 9 bases match TRBD2. Germline loops: CDR1 MNHEY, CDR2 SVGAGI. Trimming cost V 6 bases and J 4 bases; bases outside gene matches: 9. There are 16 residues in the CDR3.

This clonotype has just a few counts. Written as DNA, the CDR3 is TGTGCCAGCAGTTACTCGGACAGGGCTTACGGCTACACCTTC. Amino acids: CASSYSDRAYGYTF. This sequence joins TRBV6-5 and TRBJ1-2; 8 bases align to TRBD1. CDR1 is MNHEY and CDR2 is SVGAGI in the germline V gene. V shed 0 bases and J 8 bases; nucleotides not matched to a gene: 5. CDR3 length: 14 residues.

This clonotype appeared a few times. V and J are TRBV12-3 or TRBV12-4 and TRBJ2-1; a possible D gene is TRBD1 (5 bases). V gave up 6 bases and J gave up 1 base, with 7 bases separating them. This CDR3 is built from 13 residues. The CDR3 DNA reads as TGTGCCAGCAGGCGACAGTCCTACAATGAGCAGTTCTTC. Translation gives CASRRQSYNEQFF.

As regards this clonotype: Possible read error: a much larger clone is one base away. J is TRBJ2-5 and V is TRBV29-1; maybe TRBD1 (6 bases). The CDR3 consists of 12 residues. Germline-derived CDR1 and CDR2 are SQVTM and ANQGSEA. Trimming cost V 4 bases and J 5 bases, with 11 bases left between them. Here the CDR3 reads CSVGGQRETQYF. The CDR3 region has the DNA TGCAGCGTTGGGGGACAACGGGAGACCCAGTACTTC.

This clonotype was counted between two and nine times. This rearrangement joins TRBV5-1 to TRBJ2-1, with D possibly being TRBD1 or TRBD2 (5 bases each). The CDR3 is 16 residues long. Trimming shortened V by 1 base and J by 0 bases, and 11 bases separated the two germline ends. Germline assignment: CDR1 SGHRS and CDR2 YFSETQ. The CDR3 DNA follows: TGCGCCAGCAGCTTGTCCTTGGGGGACTCCTACAATGAGCAGTTCTTC. Protein: CASSLSLGDSYNEQFF.

This clonotype showed up just once. This chain uses TRBV20-1 with TRBJ1-4; the D gene is possibly TRBD1 (5 bases). This CDR3 region has 14 residues. Germline CDR1 reads DFQATT; CDR2 reads SNEGSKA (reference sequence). V was clipped by 5 bases and J by 3 bases, with 13 bases between them. The CDR3 nucleotides read TGCAGTGCTCATGGGGGGACCCCTAATGAAAAACTGTTTTTT. This gives the protein CSAHGGTPNEKLFF.

The chain recombines TRBV5-5 with TRBJ2-5; D uncertain. Trimming pared 1 base from V and 5 bases from J, leaving 15 bases between. The CDR3 loop spans 15 amino acids. Per the germline V gene, CDR1 is SGHKS and CDR2 is YYEKEE (reference sequence). CDR3 bases: TGTGCCAGCAGCTTGTGGGTAGACCCCCTCGAGACCCAGTACTTC. This gives the protein CASSLWVDPLETQYF.

This chain joins TRBV9 and TRBJ1-3, with D hard to call. The length of the CDR3 is 15 residues. V dropped 2 bases and J dropped 2 bases, with 11 bases sitting between them. Germline V CDR1 and CDR2: SGDLS, YYNGEE. This chain's CDR3 is CASSVLGGTGNTIYF. CDR3 bases: TGTGCCAGCAGCGTCCTGGGAGGCACTGGAAACACCATATATTTT.

The chain links TRBV4-3 to TRBJ2-5, with TRBD1 matching over 11 bases. V lost 3 bases and J lost 5; bases outside the gene matches: 2. The germline gives CDR1 LGHNA, CDR2 YSLEER. This CDR3 comprises 14 residues. The CDR3 DNA reads TGCGCCAGCAGCCACGGACAGGGGGCCGAGACCCAGTACTTC. Residues: CASSHGQGAETQYF.

This clonotype was detected only a few times. The J gene is TRBJ2-5, the V gene TRBV12-3 or TRBV12-4; 10 bases are a match to TRBD1. This CDR3 spans 14 amino acids. V lost 6 bases, J lost 4 bases, and 5 bases stayed unmatched. The CDR3 coding sequence is TGTGCCAGCAGGCGGACAGGGGGAGTAGAGACCCAGTACTTC. This encodes CASRRTGGVETQYF.

CDR3 nucleotide sequence: TGTGCCAGCAGTAAGGAGCGAGGGGCAACCTACGAGCAGTACTTC. As protein: CASSKERGATYEQYF. This chain uses TRBV2 with TRBJ2-4; D tentatively fits TRBD1 or TRBD2 (5 bases each). The DNA matches TRBJ2-7 better at its end, which makes the J call doubtful. The germline gives CDR1 SNHLY, CDR2 FYNNEI. The CDR3 totals 15 residues.

The J gene is TRBJ2-2, the V gene TRBV2, with D unresolved. Germline loops: CDR1 SNHLY, CDR2 FYNNEI. V lost 6 bases, J lost 8 bases, and 10 bases lay in between. There are 12 residues in the CDR3. The chain's CDR3 is CASSLRWGELFF. CDR3 coding DNA: TGTGCCAGCAGCTTGCGATGGGGGGAGCTGTTTTTT. The complete variable domain, with remaining parts taken from reference TRBV2 and TRBJ2-2, reads EPEVTQTPSHQVTQMGQEVILRCVPISNHLYFYWYRQILGQKVEFLVSFYNNEISEKSEIFDDQFSVERPDGSNFTLKIRSTKLEDSAMYFCASSLRWGELFFGEGSRLTVL.

CDR3 coding DNA: TGCGCCAGCAGCCAGAACAAGGGATACAATTCACCCCTCCACTTT. Protein sequence: CASSQNKGYNSPLHF. The chain links TRBV4-3 to TRBJ1-6; D gene unclear. The V gene's germline CDR1 is LGHNA and CDR2 YSLEER. The CDR3 covers 15 residues. Trimming took off 3 bases at V and 7 bases at J, with 13 bases between the two ends.

V and J are TRBV7-2 and TRBJ2-1, with D uncertain. V was clipped by 2 bases and J by 13 bases, with 15 bases between them. This CDR3 contains 13 residues. Germline-derived CDR1 and CDR2 are SGHTA and FQGNSA. For the CDR3, the DNA is TGTGCCAGCAGCTTAAGGGTTGCGGAGACCCAGTTCTTC. Its protein product is CASSLRVAETQFF.

There are a few counts of this clonotype. The chain combines TRBV9 with TRBJ2-1; 11 bases line up with TRBD2. V dropped 2 bases and J dropped 3; count of bases not matched to a gene: 10. This CDR3 is 18 amino acids long. Germline V CDR1 and CDR2: SGDLS, YYNGEE. In nucleotides, the CDR3 is TGTGCCAGCAGCGTTGGGACTAGCGGCAGGTGGGGCTACAATGAGCAGTTCTTC. This gives the protein CASSVGTSGRWGYNEQFF.

V and J are TRBV7-9 and TRBJ2-5, with unresolved D. The CDR3 is 13 residues long. From germline, CDR1 is SEHNR and CDR2 FQNEAQ (reference sequence). Trimming cost V 10 bases and J 2 bases, with 14 bases left between them. The DNA of the CDR3 is TGTGCCACAAGCTTCCGGATACAAGAGACCCAGTACTTC. This translates into CATSFRIQETQYF.

This chain uses TRBV7-2 with TRBJ2-3; TRBD2 aligns across 12 bases. V lost 1 base to trimming and J lost 2 bases; unmatched junction nucleotides: 4. This CDR3 has 17 residues. Germline-derived CDR1 and CDR2 are SGHTA and FQGNSA. The CDR3 nucleotides read TGTGCCAGCAGCTTAGAACTAGCGGGGGGTGACACAGATACGCAGTATTTT. Translation gives CASSLELAGGDTDTQYF. Together with reference TRBV7-2 and TRBJ2-3, the CDR3 gives the full variable domain: GAGVSQSPSNKVTEKGKDVELRCDPISGHTALYWYRQSLGQGLEFLIYFQGNSAPDKSGLPSDRFSAERTGGSVSTLTIQRTQQEDSAVYLCASSLELAGGDTDTQYFGPGTRLTVL.

The chain combines TRBV20-1 with TRBJ2-5; D remains ambiguous. The end of the DNA aligns better with TRBJ2-7, so the J call may be wrong. Per germline, CDR1 DFQATT and CDR2 SNEGSKA (reference sequence). The CDR3 runs 14 residues. DNA for the CDR3: TGCAGTGCTAGAGGCAACAAAAGTCCTAACGAGCAGTACTTC. It encodes CSARGNKSPNEQYF.

The chain is built from TRBV4-1 and TRBJ2-1; 7 positions match TRBD2. This CDR3 is built from 14 residues. Germline-derived CDR1 and CDR2 are MGHRA and YSYEKL. V dropped 5 bases and J dropped 10; count of bases not matched to a gene: 11. CDR3 DNA: TGCGCCAGCAGCGGAGCGGGGACGGGTCGGGAGCAGTTCTTC. It is translated as CASSGAGTGREQFF.

The chain carries TRBV6-2 or TRBV6-3 and TRBJ2-1, with TRBD1 identical over 8 bases. The germline gives CDR1 MNHEY, CDR2 SVGEGT. V trimming: 6 bases; J trimming: 14 bases; junction bases outside the gene matches: 6. The CDR3 is made up of 11 amino acids. CDR3 sequence (DNA): TGTGCCAGCAGGCTCCAGGGGGCCGAGTTCTTC. Amino acids: CASRLQGAEFF.

The chain couples TRBV5-1 to TRBJ2-7; weak D call: TRBD2 (6 bases). The V end lost 0 bases, the J end lost 2 bases, and 15 bases lay between the germline ends. The CDR3 extends over 16 amino acids. In germline, CDR1 is SGHRS, CDR2 YFSETQ. The CDR3 protein is CASSLAGAGSTYEQYF. CDR3 DNA sequence: TGCGCCAGCAGCTTGGCCGGGGCGGGATCTACCTACGAGCAGTACTTC.

V is TRBV12-3 or TRBV12-4 and J is TRBJ2-5; 11 nucleotides match TRBD2. The CDR3 totals 15 residues. V trimming: 3 bases; J trimming: 11 bases; junction bases outside the gene matches: 11. CDR3 sequence (DNA): TGTGCCAGCAGTTTGACTAGCGGGGCAACCTACGGGCAGTACTTC. Translating gives CASSLTSGATYGQYF.

This clonotype has a handful of counts. This chain uses TRBV21-1 with TRBJ2-1; TRBD1, the D gene given by the table, was not confirmed from the DNA. TRBV21-1 corresponds to a pseudogene. The CDR3 covers 15 residues. The CDR3 loop reads CASSTGQNPKNEQFF. The CDR3 coding sequence is TGTGCCAGCAGCACGGGACAGAATCCCAAAAATGAGCAGTTCTTC.